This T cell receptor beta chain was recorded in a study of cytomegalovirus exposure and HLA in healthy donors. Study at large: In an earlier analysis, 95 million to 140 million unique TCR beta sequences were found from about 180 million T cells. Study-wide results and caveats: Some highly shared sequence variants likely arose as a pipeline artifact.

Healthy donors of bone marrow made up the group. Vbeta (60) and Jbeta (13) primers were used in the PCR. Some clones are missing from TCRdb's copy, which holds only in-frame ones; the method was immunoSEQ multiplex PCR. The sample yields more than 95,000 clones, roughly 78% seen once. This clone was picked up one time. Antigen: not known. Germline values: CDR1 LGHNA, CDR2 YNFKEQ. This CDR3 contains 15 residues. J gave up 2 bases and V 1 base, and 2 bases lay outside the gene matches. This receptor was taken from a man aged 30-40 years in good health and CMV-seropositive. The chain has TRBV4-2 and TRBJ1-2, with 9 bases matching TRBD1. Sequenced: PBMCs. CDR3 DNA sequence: TGTGCCAGCAGCCAAGGGGACAGGGAAAACTATGGCTACACCTTC. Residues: CASSQGDRENYGYTF.